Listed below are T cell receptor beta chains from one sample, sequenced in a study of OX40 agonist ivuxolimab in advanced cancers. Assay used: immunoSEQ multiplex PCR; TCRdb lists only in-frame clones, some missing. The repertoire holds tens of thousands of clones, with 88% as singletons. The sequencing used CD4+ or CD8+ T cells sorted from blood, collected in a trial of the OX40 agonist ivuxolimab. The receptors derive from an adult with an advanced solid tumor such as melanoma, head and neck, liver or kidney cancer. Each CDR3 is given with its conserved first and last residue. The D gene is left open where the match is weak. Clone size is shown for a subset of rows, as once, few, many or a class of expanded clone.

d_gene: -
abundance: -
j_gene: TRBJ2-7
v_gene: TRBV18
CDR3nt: TGTGCCAGCTCACCGACCGGCAGCCCGGGAAACGAGCAGTACTTC
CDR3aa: CASSPTGSPGNEQYF

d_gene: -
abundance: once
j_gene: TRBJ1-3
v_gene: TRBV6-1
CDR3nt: TGTGCCAGCAGTGAACAACCGGGAGGAGGAAACACCATATATTTT
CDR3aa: CASSEQPGGGNTIYF

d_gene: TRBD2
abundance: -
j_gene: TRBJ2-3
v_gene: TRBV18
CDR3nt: TGTGCCAGCTCACCACTGGCTAGCGGGGCTAGCACAGATACGCAGTATTTT
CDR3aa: CASSPLASGASTDTQYF

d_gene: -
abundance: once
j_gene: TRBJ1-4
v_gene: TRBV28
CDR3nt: TGTGCCAGCAGTTTATGGCTGAGAAATGAAAAACTGTTTTTT
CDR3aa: CASSLWLRNEKLFF

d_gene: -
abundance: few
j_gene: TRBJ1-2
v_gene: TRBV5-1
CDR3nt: TGCGCCAGCAGCCCCGGGACCTCGGGGCTCGTACGAAAAACTAACTATGGCTACACCTTC
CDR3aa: CASSPGTSGLVRKTNYGYTF

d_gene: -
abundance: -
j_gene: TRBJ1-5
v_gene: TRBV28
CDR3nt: TGTGCCAGCAGCCTTCCGGGATTCGGTAATCAGCCCCAGCATTTT
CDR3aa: CASSLPGFGNQPQHF

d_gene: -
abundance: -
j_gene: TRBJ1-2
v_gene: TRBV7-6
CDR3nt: TGTGCCAGCAGCTGTTATGCTGAATCTCGAAATGGCTACACCTTC
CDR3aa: CASSCYAESRNGYTF

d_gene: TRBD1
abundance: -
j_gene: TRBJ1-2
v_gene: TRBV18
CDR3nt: TGTGCCAGCTCACCATCGGGACAGGAAAATGGCTACACCTTC
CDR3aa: CASSPSGQENGYTF

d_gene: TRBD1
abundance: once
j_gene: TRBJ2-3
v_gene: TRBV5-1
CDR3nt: TGCGCCAGCAGCTTGCGGTCAAACAGGGGCTCTTGGCCAGATACGCAGTATTTT
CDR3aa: CASSLRSNRGSWPDTQYF

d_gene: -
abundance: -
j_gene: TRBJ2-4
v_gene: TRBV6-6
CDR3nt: TGTGCCACCCGGGACTCTCTCGTGGGAAACATTCAGTACTTC
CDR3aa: CATRDSLVGNIQYF

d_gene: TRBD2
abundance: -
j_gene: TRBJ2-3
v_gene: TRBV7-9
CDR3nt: TGTGCCAGCAGCCCCGGGACTAGCGGTCGCACAGATACGCAGTATTTT
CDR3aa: CASSPGTSGRTDTQYF

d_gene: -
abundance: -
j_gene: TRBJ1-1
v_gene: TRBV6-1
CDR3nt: TGTGCCCGTAAACGAGTGGCTTTCTTT
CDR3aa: CARKRVAFF

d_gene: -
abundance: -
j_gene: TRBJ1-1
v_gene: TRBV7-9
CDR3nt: TGTGCCAGCAGCTTAGGCTGGCAGGGTGAAGCTTTCTTT
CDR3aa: CASSLGWQGEAFF

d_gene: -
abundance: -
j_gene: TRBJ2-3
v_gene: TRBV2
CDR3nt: TGTGCCAGCAGTGATCCGCGGGGAGGAGAATATTTT
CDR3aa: CASSDPRGGEYF

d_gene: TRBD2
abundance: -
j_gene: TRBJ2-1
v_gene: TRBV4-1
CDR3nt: TGCGCCAGCAGCCAAGTCCCTAGCGGGGCCTACAATGAGCAGTTCTTC
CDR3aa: CASSQVPSGAYNEQFF